Listed below are T cell receptor beta chains from one sample, sequenced in a study of early T cells in non-severe SARS-CoV-2 infection. TCRdb re-called the 5' RACE reads through MiXCR, storing one row per CDR3 protein. The profile shows 55,000 to 65,000 distinct CDR3 sequences, roughly 10% of them singletons. The sequenced sample was whole blood. The receptor source for this set is an adult who was a healthcare worker with PCR-confirmed SARS-CoV-2 infection or an uninfected control (not recorded which). CDR3s include the opening cysteine and the closing phenylalanine or tryptophan. Each record gives: CDR3 length, D gene, V gene, clone size, J gene, CDR3 protein, CDR3 DNA. The D gene is left open where the match is weak. Expanded clones get a size class; other rows say once, few or many, or leave the size out.

cdr3_length: 13
d_call: TRBD2
v_call: TRBV20-1
clone_size: few
j_call: TRBJ2-1
cdr3_aa: CSARGPAGGEQFF
cdr3_nt: TGCAGTGCTAGAGGCCCAGCGGGAGGTGAGCAGTTCTTC

cdr3_length: 17
d_call: .
v_call: TRBV6-2/TRBV6-3
clone_size: large
j_call: TRBJ2-6
cdr3_aa: CASSYGWTGEGANVLTF
cdr3_nt: TGTGCCAGCAGTTACGGCTGGACGGGGGAAGGGGCCAACGTCCTGACTTTC

cdr3_length: 13
d_call: .
v_call: TRBV11-1
clone_size: many
j_call: TRBJ1-1
cdr3_aa: CASGGPRGAEAFF
cdr3_nt: TGTGCCAGCGGTGGGCCCCGGGGGGCTGAAGCTTTCTTT

cdr3_length: 15
d_call: TRBD2
v_call: TRBV3-1
clone_size: few
j_call: TRBJ2-1
cdr3_aa: CASSQEGGRDNEQFF
cdr3_nt: TGTGCCAGCAGCCAAGAGGGCGGGAGGGACAATGAGCAGTTCTTC

cdr3_length: 13
d_call: TRBD1
v_call: TRBV20-1
clone_size: .
j_call: TRBJ2-7
cdr3_aa: CSAGRDRANEQYF
cdr3_nt: TGCAGTGCTGGTCGGGACAGGGCTAACGAGCAGTACTTC

cdr3_length: 14
d_call: .
v_call: TRBV12-3/TRBV12-4
clone_size: .
j_call: TRBJ1-2
cdr3_aa: CASTHYRGGYGYTF
cdr3_nt: TGTGCCAGCACCCACTATCGAGGTGGGTATGGCTACACCTTC

cdr3_length: 13
d_call: .
v_call: TRBV5-1
clone_size: few
j_call: TRBJ2-3
cdr3_aa: CASSLGPGDTQYF
cdr3_nt: TGCGCCAGCAGCTTAGGCCCTGGGGATACGCAGTATTTT

cdr3_length: 14
d_call: .
v_call: TRBV14
clone_size: few
j_call: TRBJ2-7
cdr3_aa: CASSQTRGLYEQYF
cdr3_nt: TGTGCCAGCAGCCAAACCCGGGGACTCTACGAGCAGTACTTC

cdr3_length: 11
d_call: TRBD1
v_call: TRBV29-1
clone_size: many
j_call: TRBJ1-1
cdr3_aa: CSVRQGDKAFF
cdr3_nt: TGCAGCGTTCGACAGGGGGATAAGGCTTTCTTT

cdr3_length: 15
d_call: TRBD1
v_call: TRBV4-1
clone_size: many
j_call: TRBJ2-7
cdr3_aa: CASSQGSGGSYEQYF
cdr3_nt: TGCGCCAGCAGCCAAGGTTCAGGGGGAAGCTACGAGCAGTACTTC

cdr3_length: 13
d_call: TRBD1
v_call: TRBV29-1
clone_size: .
j_call: TRBJ1-1
cdr3_aa: CSVAETGVTEAFF
cdr3_nt: TGCAGCGTTGCCGAGACAGGGGTCACTGAAGCTTTCTTT

cdr3_length: 16
d_call: .
v_call: TRBV20-1
clone_size: .
j_call: TRBJ1-1
cdr3_aa: CSARVAGRGVNTEAFF
cdr3_nt: TGCAGTGCTAGAGTCGCAGGGCGGGGGGTGAACACTGAAGCTTTCTTT

cdr3_length: 13
d_call: TRBD2
v_call: TRBV20-1
clone_size: many
j_call: TRBJ2-3
cdr3_aa: CSARTGGTDTQYF
cdr3_nt: TGCAGTGCCCGGACCGGGGGGACGGATACGCAGTATTTT

cdr3_length: 17
d_call: TRBD1
v_call: TRBV11-2
clone_size: many
j_call: TRBJ1-6
cdr3_aa: CASSPTGVGTGDSPLHF
cdr3_nt: TGTGCCAGCAGCCCAACCGGAGTAGGGACAGGGGACTCACCCCTCCACTTT

cdr3_length: 15
d_call: TRBD1
v_call: TRBV5-5
clone_size: few
j_call: TRBJ2-3
cdr3_aa: CASSYDRGQADTQYF
cdr3_nt: TGTGCCAGCAGCTACGACAGGGGGCAAGCAGATACGCAGTATTTT

cdr3_length: 13
d_call: .
v_call: TRBV12-5
clone_size: few
j_call: TRBJ1-1
cdr3_aa: CASGPPDLLQAFF
cdr3_nt: TGTGCTAGTGGCCCTCCTGACCTCCTCCAAGCTTTCTTT

cdr3_length: 11
d_call: .
v_call: TRBV12-5
clone_size: few
j_call: TRBJ2-5
cdr3_aa: CASGRGETQYF
cdr3_nt: TGTGCTAGTGGACGAGGGGAGACCCAGTACTTC

cdr3_length: 15
d_call: .
v_call: TRBV5-4
clone_size: many
j_call: TRBJ2-1
cdr3_aa: CASSLTAGLDNEQFF
cdr3_nt: TGTGCCAGCAGCTTAACAGCGGGCTTAGACAATGAGCAGTTCTTC

cdr3_length: 17
d_call: .
v_call: TRBV20-1
clone_size: many
j_call: TRBJ2-3
cdr3_aa: CSARDPRTGDGTDTQYF
cdr3_nt: TGCAGTGCTAGAGATCCTCGGACGGGGGACGGCACAGATACGCAGTATTTT

cdr3_length: 13
d_call: .
v_call: TRBV14
clone_size: few
j_call: TRBJ2-1
cdr3_aa: CASSQYLYNEQFF
cdr3_nt: TGTGCCAGCAGCCAATACTTATACAATGAGCAGTTCTTC

cdr3_length: 13
d_call: .
v_call: TRBV12-3/TRBV12-4
clone_size: .
j_call: TRBJ2-7
cdr3_aa: CASSPRSSYEQYF
cdr3_nt: TGTGCCAGCAGTCCGCGATCCTCCTACGAGCAGTACTTC

cdr3_length: 16
d_call: TRBD2
v_call: TRBV9
clone_size: many
j_call: TRBJ2-2
cdr3_aa: CASSVGLAGSIGELFF
cdr3_nt: TGTGCCAGCAGCGTAGGACTAGCGGGTTCTATCGGGGAGCTGTTTTTT

cdr3_length: 14
d_call: .
v_call: TRBV4-3
clone_size: once
j_call: TRBJ1-2
cdr3_aa: CASSQKGRDYGYTF
cdr3_nt: TGCGCCAGCAGCCAGAAGGGACGAGACTATGGCTACACCTTC

cdr3_length: 14
d_call: TRBD1
v_call: TRBV6-6
clone_size: many
j_call: TRBJ1-2
cdr3_aa: CASSRPGQDYGYTF
cdr3_nt: TGTGCCAGCAGTCGTCCGGGACAGGACTATGGCTACACCTTC

cdr3_length: 14
d_call: .
v_call: TRBV7-2
clone_size: .
j_call: TRBJ1-5
cdr3_aa: CASSRTGIVQPQHF
cdr3_nt: TGTGCCAGCAGCCGTACAGGGATCGTTCAGCCCCAGCATTTT

cdr3_length: 16
d_call: .
v_call: TRBV5-1
clone_size: .
j_call: TRBJ1-6
cdr3_aa: CASSEPRGTQNSPLHF
cdr3_nt: TGCGCCAGCAGCGAACCACGCGGGACACAGAATTCACCCCTCCACTTT

cdr3_length: 14
d_call: TRBD1
v_call: TRBV7-8
clone_size: .
j_call: TRBJ2-5
cdr3_aa: CASSFPGQAVPQYF
cdr3_nt: TGTGCCAGCAGCTTCCCGGGACAGGCGGTACCCCAGTACTTC

cdr3_length: 12
d_call: .
v_call: TRBV10-3
clone_size: .
j_call: TRBJ1-1
cdr3_aa: CAISGQVTEAFF
cdr3_nt: TGTGCCATCAGTGGACAGGTGACTGAAGCTTTCTTT

cdr3_length: 17
d_call: TRBD2
v_call: TRBV7-6
clone_size: few
j_call: TRBJ2-3
cdr3_aa: CASSQRTSGIHTDTQYF
cdr3_nt: TGTGCCAGCAGCCAACGGACTAGCGGGATACATACAGATACGCAGTATTTT

cdr3_length: 15
d_call: .
v_call: TRBV2
clone_size: many
j_call: TRBJ2-1
cdr3_aa: CATTTTGLTSHEQFF
cdr3_nt: TGTGCCACAACGACAACAGGGTTGACTAGCCATGAGCAGTTCTTC

cdr3_length: 16
d_call: TRBD1
v_call: TRBV7-9
clone_size: many
j_call: TRBJ1-5
cdr3_aa: CASSQGQGIQNQPQHF
cdr3_nt: TGTGCCAGCAGCCAGGGACAGGGGATTCAAAATCAGCCCCAGCATTTT

cdr3_length: 15
d_call: .
v_call: TRBV23-1
clone_size: .
j_call: TRBJ2-7
cdr3_aa: CASRSRERSPYEQYF
cdr3_nt: TGCGCCAGCAGGTCCAGGGAGAGGAGCCCCTACGAGCAGTACTTC

cdr3_length: 14
d_call: .
v_call: TRBV7-3
clone_size: many
j_call: TRBJ1-1
cdr3_aa: CASSSGLKNTEAFF
cdr3_nt: TGTGCCAGCAGCTCGGGACTGAAGAACACTGAAGCTTTCTTT

cdr3_length: 15
d_call: TRBD2
v_call: TRBV30
clone_size: many
j_call: TRBJ2-5
cdr3_aa: CAWSGNIAGVETQYF
cdr3_nt: TGTGCCTGGAGTGGCAACATAGCGGGAGTAGAGACCCAGTACTTC

cdr3_length: 13
d_call: .
v_call: TRBV7-9
clone_size: many
j_call: TRBJ1-1
cdr3_aa: CASSLNGRAEAFF
cdr3_nt: TGTGCCAGCAGCTTAAATGGGAGGGCTGAAGCTTTCTTT

cdr3_length: 18
d_call: TRBD2
v_call: TRBV6-5
clone_size: .
j_call: TRBJ2-1
cdr3_aa: CASSYSGGSLAGGGEQFF
cdr3_nt: TGTGCCAGCAGTTACTCAGGCGGGAGTCTAGCGGGTGGTGGTGAGCAGTTCTTC

cdr3_length: 15
d_call: .
v_call: TRBV9
clone_size: medium-sized
j_call: TRBJ2-3
cdr3_aa: CASSVSERATDTQYF
cdr3_nt: TGTGCCAGCAGCGTAAGCGAGCGGGCCACAGATACGCAGTATTTT

cdr3_length: 11
d_call: .
v_call: TRBV27
clone_size: .
j_call: TRBJ2-2
cdr3_aa: CATKEGGELFF
cdr3_nt: TGTGCCACCAAGGAGGGCGGGGAGCTGTTTTTT

cdr3_length: 15
d_call: .
v_call: TRBV7-9
clone_size: many
j_call: TRBJ2-1
cdr3_aa: CASLPPASPYNEQFF
cdr3_nt: TGTGCCAGCCTTCCCCCCGCTAGCCCCTACAATGAGCAGTTCTTC

cdr3_length: 17
d_call: TRBD1
v_call: TRBV5-4
clone_size: many
j_call: TRBJ2-7
cdr3_aa: CASSLARTGEAPYEQYF
cdr3_nt: TGTGCCAGCAGCTTGGCTCGGACAGGTGAAGCTCCCTACGAGCAGTACTTC

cdr3_length: 15
d_call: .
v_call: TRBV11-2
clone_size: .
j_call: TRBJ2-7
cdr3_aa: CASSLDPNRYYEQYF
cdr3_nt: TGTGCCAGCAGCTTAGATCCGAACAGATACTACGAGCAGTACTTC

cdr3_length: 14
d_call: .
v_call: TRBV3-1
clone_size: .
j_call: TRBJ2-1
cdr3_aa: CASSLHSGYNEQFF
cdr3_nt: TGTGCCAGCAGCTTACATTCTGGGTACAATGAGCAGTTCTTC

cdr3_length: 22
d_call: TRBD2
v_call: TRBV7-9
clone_size: many
j_call: TRBJ2-1
cdr3_aa: CASSSPLAGPYPPTNPYNEQFF
cdr3_nt: TGTGCCAGCAGCTCCCCGCTAGCGGGACCTTATCCTCCCACCAACCCTTACAATGAGCAGTTCTTC

cdr3_length: 12
d_call: .
v_call: TRBV9
clone_size: .
j_call: TRBJ2-1
cdr3_aa: CASSRAYNEQFF
cdr3_nt: TGTGCCAGCAGTAGAGCGTACAATGAGCAGTTCTTC

cdr3_length: 15
d_call: .
v_call: TRBV11-1
clone_size: .
j_call: TRBJ2-2
cdr3_aa: CASSLAGMGAGELFF
cdr3_nt: TGTGCCAGCAGCTTAGCCGGGATGGGGGCCGGGGAGCTGTTTTTT

cdr3_length: 15
d_call: .
v_call: TRBV7-7
clone_size: many
j_call: TRBJ2-7
cdr3_aa: CASSLSTGPGDEQYF
cdr3_nt: TGTGCTAGCAGCTTATCTACTGGCCCGGGGGACGAGCAGTACTTC

cdr3_length: 17
d_call: .
v_call: TRBV27
clone_size: .
j_call: TRBJ2-7
cdr3_aa: CASSLWSGTRILREQYF
cdr3_nt: TGTGCCAGCAGTTTATGGAGCGGGACAAGGATCTTGAGGGAACAGTACTTC

cdr3_length: 15
d_call: TRBD1
v_call: TRBV4-1
clone_size: .
j_call: TRBJ2-1
cdr3_aa: CASSHTGGDYNEQFF
cdr3_nt: TGCGCCAGCAGCCATACAGGGGGCGACTACAATGAGCAGTTCTTC

cdr3_length: 17
d_call: TRBD2
v_call: TRBV7-2
clone_size: few
j_call: TRBJ2-2
cdr3_aa: CASSLLLAGRNTGELFF
cdr3_nt: TGTGCCAGCAGCTTATTACTAGCGGGGAGGAACACCGGGGAGCTGTTTTTT

cdr3_length: 13
d_call: TRBD1
v_call: TRBV2
clone_size: .
j_call: TRBJ2-3
cdr3_aa: CASKTGGADTQYF
cdr3_nt: TGTGCCAGCAAGACAGGGGGAGCAGATACGCAGTATTTT